The T cell receptor beta chain described here comes from a study of sequential checkpoint blockade in melanoma. As for the study in general: Both treatment sequences were followed by maintenance nivolumab.

Described treatment: randomized to nivolumab then ipilimumab (arm A) or the reverse (arm B). DNA-damaging chemotherapy had not been given to any patient beforehand. PBMC sorting kept live CD3+CD8+ cells without CD19 or CD56. J lost 4 bases, V lost 7 bases, and 6 bases had no gene match. CDR1 is MNHEY, CDR2 SVGAGI, per germline. The CDR3 extends over 14 amino acids. The sample holds a few counts of this clone. Sequencing was performed with immunoSEQ multiplex PCR; in TCRdb, only in-frame clones are kept and a portion is missing. In the table there are thousands of clones, about 54% of which are singletons.

This material consisted of CD8+ T cells sorted from blood (inferred from file names), taken from a patient given nivolumab and ipilimumab in sequence. The chain has TRBV6-5 and TRBJ2-1; TRBD2 matches 8 bases. The receptor was isolated from a human donor with melanoma. DNA of the CDR3: TGTGCCAGCAAGCGGGAGCTACGGTACAATGAGCAGTTCTTC. As protein: CASKRELRYNEQFF.